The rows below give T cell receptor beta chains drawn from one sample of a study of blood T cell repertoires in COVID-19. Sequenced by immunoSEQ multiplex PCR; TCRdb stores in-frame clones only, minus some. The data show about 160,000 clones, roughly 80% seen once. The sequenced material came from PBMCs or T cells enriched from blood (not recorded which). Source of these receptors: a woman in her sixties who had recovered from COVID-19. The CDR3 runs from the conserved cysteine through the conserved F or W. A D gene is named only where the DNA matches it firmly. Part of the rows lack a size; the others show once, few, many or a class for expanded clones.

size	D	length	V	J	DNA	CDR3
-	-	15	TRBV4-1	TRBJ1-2	TGCGCCAGCAGCCAAGACACACAGGGTAACTATGGCTACACCTTC	CASSQDTQGNYGYTF
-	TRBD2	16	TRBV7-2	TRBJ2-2	TGTGCCAGCACCCTAACGGGAGGGATGAACACCGGGGAGCTGTTTTTT	CASTLTGGMNTGELFF
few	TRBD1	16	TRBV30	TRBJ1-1	TGTGCCTGGAGGTTCGGCAGGGGGAAGGTGAACACTGAAGCTTTCTTT	CAWRFGRGKVNTEAFF
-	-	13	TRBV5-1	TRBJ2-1	TGCGCCAGCAGCGACGCTAGGGGAAATGAGCAGTTCTTC	CASSDARGNEQFF
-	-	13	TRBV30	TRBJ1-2	TGTGCCCATCCCGGGACCGCACAGGGTGGCTACACCTTC	CAHPGTAQGGYTF
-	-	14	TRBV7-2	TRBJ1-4	TGTGCCAGCAGCTTAACAGTTGGAAAGGAAAAACTGTTTTTT	CASSLTVGKEKLFF
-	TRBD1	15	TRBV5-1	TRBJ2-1	TGCGCCAGCAGCTTGATTGGGACAGGGCGAAATGAGCAGTTCTTC	CASSLIGTGRNEQFF
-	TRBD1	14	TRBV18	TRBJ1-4	TGTGCCAGCTCACAGGGACAGGGACATGAAAAACTGTTTTTT	CASSQGQGHEKLFF
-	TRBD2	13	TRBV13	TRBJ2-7	TGTGCCAGTTCTAGCGGGGGGGCCTACGAGCAGTACTTC	CASSSGGAYEQYF
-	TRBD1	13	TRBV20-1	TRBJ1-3	TGCAGTGCTAGTACAGGGGGACAAAACACCATATATTTT	CSASTGGQNTIYF
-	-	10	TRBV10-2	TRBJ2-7	TGCGCCAGCTTGGGGCCTGAGCAGTACTTC	CASLGPEQYF
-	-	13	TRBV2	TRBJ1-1	TGTGCCAGCAGCGACAACTTGAACACTGAAGCTTTCTTT	CASSDNLNTEAFF
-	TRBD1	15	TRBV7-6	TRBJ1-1	TGTGCCAGCAGCTCAGGCAGAGGGGGCGAGGGTGAAGCTTTCTTT	CASSSGRGGEGEAFF
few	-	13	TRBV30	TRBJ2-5	TGTGCCTGGAGTGTATATCCCCAAGAGACCCAGTACTTC	CAWSVYPQETQYF
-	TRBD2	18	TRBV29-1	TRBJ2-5	TGCAGCGCCTACGCCCCTAGACTAGCGGGGGGGAAGCAAGAGACCCAGTACTTC	CSAYAPRLAGGKQETQYF
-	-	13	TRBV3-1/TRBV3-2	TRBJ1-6	TGTGCCAGCAGCCCAAACCCCGAGTCACCCCTCCACTTT	CASSPNPESPLHF
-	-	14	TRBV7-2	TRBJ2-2	TGTGCCAGCAGCTTATATCAGATCACCGGGGAGCTGTTTTTT	CASSLYQITGELFF
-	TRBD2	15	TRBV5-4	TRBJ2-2	TGTGCCAGCAGCTTGACTAGCGGGGGACCCGGGGAGCTGTTTTTT	CASSLTSGGPGELFF
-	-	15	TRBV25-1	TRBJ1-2	TGTGCCAGCAGTGATGGTTCGGGGGTCGTCTATGGCTACACCTTC	CASSDGSGVVYGYTF
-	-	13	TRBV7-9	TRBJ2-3	TGTGCCAGCAGCTTAAGACAGGCAGATACGCAGTATTTT	CASSLRQADTQYF
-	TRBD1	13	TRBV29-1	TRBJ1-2	TGCAGCGCCGCGGGACAGAATATTAGGGGCTACACCTTC	CSAAGQNIRGYTF
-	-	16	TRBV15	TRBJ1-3	TGTGCCACCAGCAGAGGTCCAGGGTTCTCTGGAAACACCATATATTTT	CATSRGPGFSGNTIYF
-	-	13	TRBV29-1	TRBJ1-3	TGCAGCGTTGAAGGGGGGCTAGGAAACACCATATATTTT	CSVEGGLGNTIYF
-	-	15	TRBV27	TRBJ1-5	TGTGCCAGCAGTCAAAAAAACAGGGACGATCAGCCCCAGCATTTT	CASSQKNRDDQPQHF
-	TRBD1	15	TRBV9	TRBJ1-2	TGTGCCAGCAAGGACCCCCGACAGGGGCGCTATGGCTACACCTTC	CASKDPRQGRYGYTF
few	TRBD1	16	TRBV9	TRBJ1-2	TGTGCCAGCAGCGTAGGGGGAAAAGGACAGGCCTATGGCTACACCTTC	CASSVGGKGQAYGYTF
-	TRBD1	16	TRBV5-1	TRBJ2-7	TGCGCCAGCAGCTTCGGGACAGGGGGGAACTCCTACGAGCAGTACTTC	CASSFGTGGNSYEQYF
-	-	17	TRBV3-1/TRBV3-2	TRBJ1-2	TGTGCCAGCAGCCGTTCCGGACAGAGCTTAGCTAACTATGGCTACACCTTC	CASSRSGQSLANYGYTF
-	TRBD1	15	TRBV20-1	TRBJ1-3	TGCAGTGCTAGTCGCCGAACAGGGGCGGTGGACACCATATATTTT	CSASRRTGAVDTIYF
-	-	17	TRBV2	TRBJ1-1	TGTGCCAGCAGGGGGAGAACAGGGTGGTCGAAGAACACTGAAGCTTTCTTT	CASRGRTGWSKNTEAFF
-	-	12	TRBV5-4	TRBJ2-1	TGTGCCAGCAGCCTCTCGGTCGGGGAGCAGTTCTTC	CASSLSVGEQFF
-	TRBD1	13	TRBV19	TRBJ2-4	TGTGCCACCACGGACAGGGGAAAAAACATTCAGTACTTC	CATTDRGKNIQYF
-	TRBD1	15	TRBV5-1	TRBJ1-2	TGCGCCAGCAGCTTGGACAGGGGTGGCAGCTATGGCTACACCTTC	CASSLDRGGSYGYTF
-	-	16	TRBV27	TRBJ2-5	TGTGCCAGCAGTTCTCGTTTTACAGGGGGGGGAGAGACCCAGTACTTC	CASSSRFTGGGETQYF
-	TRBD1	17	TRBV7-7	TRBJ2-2	TGTGCCAGCAGCAGGAATCGACAGGGGGCGAGCACCGGGGAGCTGTTTTTT	CASSRNRQGASTGELFF
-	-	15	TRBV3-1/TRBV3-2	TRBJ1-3	TGTGCCAGCAGCCAAAGGGGTAGCCCTGGAAACACCATATATTTT	CASSQRGSPGNTIYF
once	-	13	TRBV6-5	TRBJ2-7	TGTGCCAGCACCGTCTGGACAGCCCGCGAGCAGTACTTC	CASTVWTAREQYF
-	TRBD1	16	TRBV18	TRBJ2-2	TGTGCCAGCTCTCCTTTGACAGGGCAGTTCACCGGGGAGCTGTTTTTT	CASSPLTGQFTGELFF
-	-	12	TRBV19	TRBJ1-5	TGTGCCAGTAATCTGGGGGGTCAGCCCCAGCATTTT	CASNLGGQPQHF
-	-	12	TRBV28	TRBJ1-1	TGTGCCAGCATTGAGGGGAACACTGAAGCTTTCTTT	CASIEGNTEAFF
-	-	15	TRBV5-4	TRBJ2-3	TGTGCCAGCAGCTTGGGGCAGGGGATTACAGATACGCAGTATTTT	CASSLGQGITDTQYF
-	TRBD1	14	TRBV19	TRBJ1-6	TGTGCCAGTAGTGGCGGACAGGGGTTTTCACCCCTCCACTTT	CASSGGQGFSPLHF